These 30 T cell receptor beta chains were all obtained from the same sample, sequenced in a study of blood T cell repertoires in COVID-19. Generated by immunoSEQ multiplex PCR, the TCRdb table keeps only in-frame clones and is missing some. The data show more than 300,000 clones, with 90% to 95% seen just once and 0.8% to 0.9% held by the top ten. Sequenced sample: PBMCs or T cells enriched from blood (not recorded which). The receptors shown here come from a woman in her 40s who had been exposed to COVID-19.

CDR3 bases: TGTGCCAGCAGCCAAGGACAGTATAACTATGGCTACACCTTC. Translated: CASSQGQYNYGYTF. The V call is TRBV16, the J call TRBJ1-2; D perhaps matches TRBD1 (6 bases). CDR3 size: 14 residues. The ends were cut back, 2 bases at V and 1 base at J, with 8 bases in the middle. From germline, CDR1 is KGHSY and CDR2 FQNENV.

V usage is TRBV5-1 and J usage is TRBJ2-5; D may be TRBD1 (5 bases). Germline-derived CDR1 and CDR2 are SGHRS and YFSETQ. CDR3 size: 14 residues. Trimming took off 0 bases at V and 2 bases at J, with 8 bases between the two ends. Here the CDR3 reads CASSLDPGQETQYF. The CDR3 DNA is TGCGCCAGCAGCTTGGATCCAGGGCAAGAGACCCAGTACTTC.

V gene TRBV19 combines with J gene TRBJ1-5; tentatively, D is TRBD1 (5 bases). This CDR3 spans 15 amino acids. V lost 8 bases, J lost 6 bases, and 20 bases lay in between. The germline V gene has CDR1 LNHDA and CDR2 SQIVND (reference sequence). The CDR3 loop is CASYSQTGRGQPQHF. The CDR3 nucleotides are TGTGCCAGTTACTCCCAAACGGGGAGGGGTCAGCCCCAGCATTTT.

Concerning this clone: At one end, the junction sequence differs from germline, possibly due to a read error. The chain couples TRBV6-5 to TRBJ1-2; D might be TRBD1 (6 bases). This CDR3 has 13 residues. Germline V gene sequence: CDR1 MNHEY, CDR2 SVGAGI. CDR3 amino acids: CAGRQPGDYGYTF. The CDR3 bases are TGTGCCGGCAGGCAGCCAGGGGACTATGGCTACACCTTC.

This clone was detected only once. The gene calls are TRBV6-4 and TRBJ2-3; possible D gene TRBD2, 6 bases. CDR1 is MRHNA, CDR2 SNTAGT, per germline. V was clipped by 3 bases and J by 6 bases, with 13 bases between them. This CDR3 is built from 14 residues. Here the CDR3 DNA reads TGTGCCAGCAGTGAACAGGCCGGAGGGGATACGCAGTATTTT. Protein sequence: CASSEQAGGDTQYF.

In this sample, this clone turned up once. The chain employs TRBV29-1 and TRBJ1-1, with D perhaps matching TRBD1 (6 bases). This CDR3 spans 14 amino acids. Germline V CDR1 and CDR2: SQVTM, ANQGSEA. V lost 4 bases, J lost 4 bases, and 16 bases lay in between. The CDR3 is CSVGGGRSSTEAFF. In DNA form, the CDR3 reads TGCAGCGTTGGTGGGGGCCGCTCGAGCACTGAAGCTTTCTTT. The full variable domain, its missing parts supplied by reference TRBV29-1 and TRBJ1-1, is SAVISQKPSRDICQRGTSLTIQCQVDSQVTMMFWYRQQPGQSLTLIATANQGSEATYESGFVIDKFPISRPNLTFSTLTVSNMSPEDSSIYLCSVGGGRSSTEAFFGQGTRLTVV.

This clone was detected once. The CDR3 is CASSSPQGVSGYTF. The CDR3 DNA reads as TGTGCCAGTAGTAGCCCACAGGGAGTATCTGGCTACACCTTC. The J gene is TRBJ1-2, the V gene TRBV19, with a tentative D call TRBD1 (6 bases). There are 14 residues in the CDR3. With 4 bases removed from V and 7 bases from J, the gap between germline ends came to 16 bases. Germline values: CDR1 LNHDA, CDR2 SQIVND (reference sequence).

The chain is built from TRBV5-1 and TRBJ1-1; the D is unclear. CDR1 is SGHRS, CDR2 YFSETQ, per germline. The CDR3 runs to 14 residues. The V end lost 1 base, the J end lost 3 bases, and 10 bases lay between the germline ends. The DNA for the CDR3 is TGCGCCAGCAGCTTGAGAGGCTGGGACACTGAAGCTTTCTTT. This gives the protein CASSLRGWDTEAFF.

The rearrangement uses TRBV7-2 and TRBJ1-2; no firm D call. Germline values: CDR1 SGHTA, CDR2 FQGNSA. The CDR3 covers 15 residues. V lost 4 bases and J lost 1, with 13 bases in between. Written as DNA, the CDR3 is TGTGCCAGCAGCTCCCCGTGGAGTGTTAACTATGGCTACACCTTC. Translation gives CASSSPWSVNYGYTF.

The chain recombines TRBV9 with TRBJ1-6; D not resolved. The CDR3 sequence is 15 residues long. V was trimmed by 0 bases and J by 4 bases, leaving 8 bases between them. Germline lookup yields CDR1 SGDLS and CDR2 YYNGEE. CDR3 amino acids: CASSVDYRYNSPLHF. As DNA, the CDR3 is TGTGCCAGCAGCGTAGATTACCGGTATAATTCACCCCTCCACTTT.

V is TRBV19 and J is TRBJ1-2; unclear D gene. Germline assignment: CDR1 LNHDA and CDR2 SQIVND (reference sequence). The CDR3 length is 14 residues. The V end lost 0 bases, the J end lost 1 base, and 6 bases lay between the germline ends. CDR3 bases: TGTGCCAGTAGTATAGACAGGAATAACTATGGCTACACCTTC. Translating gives CASSIDRNNYGYTF. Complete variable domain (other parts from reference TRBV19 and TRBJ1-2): DGGITQSPKYLFRKEGQNVTLSCEQNLNHDAMYWYRQDPGQGLRLIYYSQIVNDFQKGDIAEGYSVSREKKESFPLTVTSAQKNPTAFYLCASSIDRNNYGYTFGSGTRLTVV.

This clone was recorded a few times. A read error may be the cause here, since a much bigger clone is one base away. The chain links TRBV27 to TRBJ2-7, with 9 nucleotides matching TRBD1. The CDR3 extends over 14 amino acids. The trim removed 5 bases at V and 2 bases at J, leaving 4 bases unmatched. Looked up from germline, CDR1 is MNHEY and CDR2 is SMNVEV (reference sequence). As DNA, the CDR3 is TGTGCCAGCAGTCCGGGACAGGGCACCTACGAGCAGTACTTC. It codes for CASSPGQGTYEQYF.

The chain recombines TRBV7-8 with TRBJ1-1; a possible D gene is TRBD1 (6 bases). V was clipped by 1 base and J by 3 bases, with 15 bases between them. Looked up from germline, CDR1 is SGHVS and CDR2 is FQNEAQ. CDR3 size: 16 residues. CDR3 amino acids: CASSLVGAGVDTEAFF. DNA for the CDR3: TGTGCCAGCAGCTTAGTTGGTGCAGGGGTGGACACTGAAGCTTTCTTT.

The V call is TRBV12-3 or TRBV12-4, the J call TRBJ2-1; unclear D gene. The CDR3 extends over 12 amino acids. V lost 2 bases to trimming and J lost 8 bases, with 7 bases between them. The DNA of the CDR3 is TGTGCCAGCAGTTTAATTCGGGATGAGCAGTTCTTC. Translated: CASSLIRDEQFF.

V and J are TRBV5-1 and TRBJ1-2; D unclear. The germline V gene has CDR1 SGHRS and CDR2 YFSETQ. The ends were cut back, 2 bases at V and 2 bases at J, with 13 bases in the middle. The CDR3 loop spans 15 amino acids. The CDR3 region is CASSFASTANYGYTF. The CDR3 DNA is TGCGCCAGCAGCTTTGCGTCAACAGCAAACTATGGCTACACCTTC.

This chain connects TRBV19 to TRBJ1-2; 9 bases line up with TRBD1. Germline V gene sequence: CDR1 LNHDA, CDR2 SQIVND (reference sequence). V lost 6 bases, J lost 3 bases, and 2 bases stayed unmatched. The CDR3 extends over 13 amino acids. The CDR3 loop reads CASRRTGDYGYTF. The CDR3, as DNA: TGTGCCAGTAGGAGGACAGGGGACTATGGCTACACCTTC.

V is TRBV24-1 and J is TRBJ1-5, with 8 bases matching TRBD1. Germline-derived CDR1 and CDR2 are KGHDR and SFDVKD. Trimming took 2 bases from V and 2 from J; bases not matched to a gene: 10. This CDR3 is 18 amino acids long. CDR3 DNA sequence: TGTGCCACCAGTGATTCCCCAGGGGGCCTATATGGCAATCAGCCCCAGCATTTT. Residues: CATSDSPGGLYGNQPQHF.

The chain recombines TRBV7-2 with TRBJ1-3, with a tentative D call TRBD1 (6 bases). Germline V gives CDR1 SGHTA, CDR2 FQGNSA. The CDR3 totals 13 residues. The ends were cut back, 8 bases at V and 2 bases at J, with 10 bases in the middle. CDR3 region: CASGQGPGNTIYF. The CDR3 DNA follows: TGTGCCAGCGGTCAGGGGCCTGGAAACACCATATATTTT.

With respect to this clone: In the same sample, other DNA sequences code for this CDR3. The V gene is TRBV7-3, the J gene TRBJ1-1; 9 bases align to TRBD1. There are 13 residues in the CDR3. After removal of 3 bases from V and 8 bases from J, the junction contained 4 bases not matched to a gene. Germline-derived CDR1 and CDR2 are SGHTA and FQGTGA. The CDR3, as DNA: TGTGCCAGCAGCTTCACCGGGACAGGGGAAGCTTTCTTT. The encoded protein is CASSFTGTGEAFF.

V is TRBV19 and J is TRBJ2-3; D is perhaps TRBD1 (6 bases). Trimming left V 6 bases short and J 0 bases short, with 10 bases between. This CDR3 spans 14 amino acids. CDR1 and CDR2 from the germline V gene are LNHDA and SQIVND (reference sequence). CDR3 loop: CASRGATSTDTQYF. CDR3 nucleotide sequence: TGTGCCAGTAGGGGGGCCACTAGCACAGATACGCAGTATTTT.

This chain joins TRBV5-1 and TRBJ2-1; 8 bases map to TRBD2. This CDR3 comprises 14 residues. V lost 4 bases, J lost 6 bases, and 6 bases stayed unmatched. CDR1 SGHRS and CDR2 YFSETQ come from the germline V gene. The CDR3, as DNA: TGCGCCAGCAGCCCACCCGGACTAGCCAATGAGCAGTTCTTC. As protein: CASSPPGLANEQFF.

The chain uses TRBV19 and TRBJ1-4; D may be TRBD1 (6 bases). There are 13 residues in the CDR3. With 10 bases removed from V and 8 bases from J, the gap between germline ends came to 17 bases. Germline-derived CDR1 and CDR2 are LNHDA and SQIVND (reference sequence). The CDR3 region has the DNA TGTGCCACCCGCAGGGGTAAGGGGGAAAAACTGTTTTTT. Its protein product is CATRRGKGEKLFF. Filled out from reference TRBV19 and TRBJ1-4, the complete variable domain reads DGGITQSPKYLFRKEGQNVTLSCEQNLNHDAMYWYRQDPGQGLRLIYYSQIVNDFQKGDIAEGYSVSREKKESFPLTVTSAQKNPTAFYLCATRRGKGEKLFFGSGTQLSVL.

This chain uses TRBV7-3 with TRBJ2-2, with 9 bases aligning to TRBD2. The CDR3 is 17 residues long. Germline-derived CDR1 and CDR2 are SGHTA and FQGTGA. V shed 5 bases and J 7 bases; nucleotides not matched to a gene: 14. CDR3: CASSPSLRGGRNGELFF. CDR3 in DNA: TGTGCCAGCAGCCCCTCGTTGCGGGGGGGCCGGAACGGGGAGCTGTTTTTT.

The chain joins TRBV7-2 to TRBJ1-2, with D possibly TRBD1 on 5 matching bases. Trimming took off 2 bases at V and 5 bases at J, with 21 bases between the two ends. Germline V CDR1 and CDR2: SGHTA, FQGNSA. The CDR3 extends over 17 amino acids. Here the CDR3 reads CASSLRQGHSTPYGYTF. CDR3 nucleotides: TGTGCCAGCAGCTTACGCCAAGGACACAGTACCCCGTATGGCTACACCTTC.

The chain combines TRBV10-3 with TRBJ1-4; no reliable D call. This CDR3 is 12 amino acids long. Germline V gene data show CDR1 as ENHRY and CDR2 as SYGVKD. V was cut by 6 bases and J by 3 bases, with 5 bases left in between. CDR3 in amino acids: CAISRSNEKLFF. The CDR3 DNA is TGTGCCATCAGCCGTTCTAATGAAAAACTGTTTTTT.

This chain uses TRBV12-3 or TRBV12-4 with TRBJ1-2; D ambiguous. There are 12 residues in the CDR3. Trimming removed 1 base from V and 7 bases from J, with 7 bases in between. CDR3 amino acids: CASSLVRGGYTF. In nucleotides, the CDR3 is TGTGCCAGCAGTTTAGTGAGAGGTGGCTACACCTTC.

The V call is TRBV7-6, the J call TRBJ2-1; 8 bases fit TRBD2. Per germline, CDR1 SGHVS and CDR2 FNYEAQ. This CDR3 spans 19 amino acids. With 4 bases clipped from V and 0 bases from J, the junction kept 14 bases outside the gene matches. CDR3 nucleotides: TGTGCCAGCAGCTCCCTGGGTGATAGCGGGACGAGCTCCTACAATGAGCAGTTCTTC. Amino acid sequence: CASSSLGDSGTSSYNEQFF.

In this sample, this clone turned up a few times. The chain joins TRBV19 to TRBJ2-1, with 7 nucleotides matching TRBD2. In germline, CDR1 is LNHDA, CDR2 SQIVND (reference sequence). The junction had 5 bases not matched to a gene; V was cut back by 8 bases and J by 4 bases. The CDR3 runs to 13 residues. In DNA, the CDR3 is TGTGCCAGTGCGGCTAGCGGTTACAATGAGCAGTTCTTC. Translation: CASAASGYNEQFF.

This chain's CDR3 is CASSPGTGVQPQHF. DNA for the CDR3: TGTGCCAGCAGCCCTGGGACAGGGGTTCAGCCCCAGCATTTT. This chain links TRBV7-9 with TRBJ1-5; 10 bases are shared with TRBD1. The germline CDR1 and CDR2 sequences are SEHNR and FQNEAQ (reference sequence). The CDR3 has 14 residues. The J segment lost 6 bases and the V segment lost 5 bases, leaving 4 bases of the junction unmatched.

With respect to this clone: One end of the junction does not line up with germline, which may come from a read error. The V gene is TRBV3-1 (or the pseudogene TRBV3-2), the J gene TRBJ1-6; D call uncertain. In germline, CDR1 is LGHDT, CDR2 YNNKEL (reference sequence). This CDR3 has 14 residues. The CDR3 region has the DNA TGTGCCAGCGGCCAAGATCGGCGGAATTCACCCCTCCACTTT. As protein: CASGQDRRNSPLHF.